This T cell receptor (beta chain) comes out of a study of blood T cells in healthy people across ages. There are a few counts of this clonotype. Its antigen is unidentified. Combining a sample-barcoded 5' primer with a J-beta primer mix, a second PCR ran for roughly 6 to 12 cycles. The study obtained at least 3 million CDR3-containing paired-end reads from every sample. TCRdb re-analysed the 5' RACE reads in MiXCR, keeping a single row per CDR3 protein. The repertoire holds fewer than 1.5 million distinct CDR3 sequences, with roughly 45% as singletons. Study results and limitations: Any changes in expanded clonotypes were possibly confounded, as donor CMV status remained unknown. Long-lived donors exceeded aged donors in naive CD4+ cells and diversity. Roughly linearly, TCR beta diversity per million T cells fell as age increased.

Germline CDR1 and CDR2: DFQATT and SNEGSKA (reference sequence). The V end was cut by 1 base, the J end by 3 bases, with 13 bases between. The CDR3 extends over 14 amino acids. The receptor was derived from a woman under 30 in good health. The genes are TRBV20-1 and TRBJ2-7; D is perhaps TRBD2 (6 bases). The sequencing sample was made of blood. CDR3: CSARVAGLFYEQYF. The DNA for the CDR3 is TGCAGTGCTAGAGTGGCGGGACTCTTCTACGAGCAGTACTTC.